Listed here are 28 T cell receptor beta chains from one sample, sequenced in a study of blood T cell repertoires in COVID-19. The data were produced by immunoSEQ multiplex PCR, yet TCRdb's version contains in-frame clones alone and is incomplete. Counted here are 400,000 to 500,000 clones, roughly 88% occurring once; the ten biggest clones make up around 1.5%. Sequencing was carried out using PBMCs or T cells enriched from blood (not recorded which). The receptor set was obtained from a woman aged 18 to 35 who had been exposed to COVID-19.

The rearrangement uses TRBV5-1 and TRBJ2-3; 13 nucleotides agree with TRBD2. Unmatched junction bases numbered 10, after V lost 4 bases and J lost 2 bases. The germline CDR1 and CDR2 sequences are SGHRS and YFSETQ. The CDR3 sequence is 18 residues long. CDR3 coding DNA: TGCGCCAGCAGCCCTGTCCCGGGACTAGCGGGATCCACAGATACGCAGTATTTT. This codes for CASSPVPGLAGSTDTQYF.

V and J are TRBV7-8 and TRBJ1-3, with D uncertain. This CDR3 spans 15 amino acids. CDR1 is SGHVS, CDR2 FQNEAQ, per germline. Trimming took off 2 bases at V and 0 bases at J, with 8 bases between the two ends. The CDR3 sequence: CASSLPGFSGNTIYF. In DNA form, the CDR3 reads TGTGCCAGCAGCTTACCGGGATTCTCTGGAAACACCATATATTTT.

This chain links TRBV11-1 with TRBJ1-2; D is perhaps TRBD1 (6 bases). Trimming took off 7 bases at V and 5 bases at J, with 11 bases between the two ends. The CDR3 loop spans 12 amino acids. Germline values: CDR1 SGHAT, CDR2 FQDESV (reference sequence). The CDR3 loop is CASTPGVYGYTF. In DNA form, the CDR3 reads TGTGCCAGCACCCCAGGGGTGTATGGCTACACCTTC.

This chain uses TRBV7-9 with TRBJ2-7; 12 nucleotides match TRBD2. CDR3 length: 16 residues. Trimming removed 1 base from V and 6 bases from J; junction bases left unmatched: 7. Germline V gene sequence: CDR1 SEHNR, CDR2 FQNEAQ (reference sequence). Here the CDR3 DNA reads TGTGCCAGCAGCTTAGGGACTAGCGGGAATCCCCCCGAGCAGTACTTC. Amino acids: CASSLGTSGNPPEQYF.

This chain uses TRBV30 with TRBJ2-5; TRBD2 is a possible D gene (5 bases). Germline assignment: CDR1 GTSNPN and CDR2 SVGIG (reference sequence). The germline V and J ends were trimmed by 7 bases and 2 bases, with 14 bases remaining between them. CDR3 length equals 13 residues. CDR3 DNA: TGTGCCTACAGAGACTGGACTCAAGAGACCCAGTACTTC. This codes for CAYRDWTQETQYF.

The chain has TRBV4-1 and TRBJ2-7; D may be TRBD2 (6 bases). In germline, CDR1 is MGHRA, CDR2 YSYEKL. V lost 0 bases to trimming and J lost 2 bases, with 17 bases between them. The CDR3 is made up of 17 amino acids. Written as DNA, the CDR3 is TGCGCCAGCAGCCAAGATCTTTCGGCGGGGTTCCCCTACGAGCAGTACTTC. It is translated as CASSQDLSAGFPYEQYF.

The chain joins TRBV3-1 (or the pseudogene TRBV3-2) to TRBJ2-5; no definite D call. Germline V gene data show CDR1 as LGHDT and CDR2 as YNNKEL (reference sequence). Trimming left V 0 bases short and J 5 bases short, with 13 bases between. The CDR3 runs to 15 residues. Here the CDR3 reads CASSQDRGVFETQYF. CDR3 nucleotide sequence: TGTGCCAGCAGCCAAGATCGAGGTGTTTTTGAGACCCAGTACTTC.

V and J are TRBV7-2 and TRBJ2-7; possible D gene TRBD1, 5 bases. Trimming cost V 5 bases and J 2 bases, with 10 bases left between them. There are 13 residues in the CDR3. Germline loops: CDR1 SGHTA, CDR2 FQGNSA. The CDR3 loop reads CASSQGRTYEQYF. The CDR3 region has the DNA TGTGCCAGCAGCCAGGGTCGAACCTACGAGCAGTACTTC.

The V and J genes are TRBV28 and TRBJ2-6; D possibly corresponds to TRBD1 (6 bases). In germline, CDR1 is MDHEN, CDR2 SYDVKM. V gave up 1 base and J gave up 4 bases, with 17 bases separating them. There are 18 residues in the CDR3. For the CDR3, the DNA is TGTGCCAGCAGTTTATCCCTATCCAGGGGCGCAGGGGCCAACGTCCTGACTTTC. Amino acids: CASSLSLSRGAGANVLTF.

The count of this clone is one. The rearrangement joins TRBV7-2 to TRBJ2-3, with a weak D call TRBD2 (5 bases). Per the germline V gene, CDR1 is SGHTA and CDR2 is FQGNSA. This CDR3 comprises 15 residues. V lost 5 bases and J lost 8, with 20 bases in between. The CDR3 spells CASSPPAGRGITQYF. In DNA, the CDR3 is TGTGCCAGCAGCCCCCCGGCCGGTCGGGGTATTACGCAGTATTTT. Full variable domain (rest looked up from reference TRBV7-2 and TRBJ2-3): GAGVSQSPSNKVTEKGKDVELRCDPISGHTALYWYRQSLGQGLEFLIYFQGNSAPDKSGLPSDRFSAERTGGSVSTLTIQRTQQEDSAVYLCASSPPAGRGITQYFGPGTRLTVL.

The chain joins TRBV27 to TRBJ2-3, with D unresolved. In germline, CDR1 is MNHEY, CDR2 SMNVEV (reference sequence). The CDR3 runs 13 residues. V was shortened by 5 bases and J by 4 bases, with 10 bases between the two germline ends. As DNA, the CDR3 is TGTGCCAGCAGTCTACTGGTGGCAGATACGCAGTATTTT. It codes for CASSLLVADTQYF.

This clone was seen once. This chain uses TRBV29-1 with TRBJ2-7, with unresolved D. V shed 3 bases and J shed 2 bases, with 8 bases lying between them. The CDR3 consists of 12 residues. CDR1 and CDR2 (germline): SQVTM, ANQGSEA. The CDR3 coding sequence is TGCAGCGTTGAGCTGGCAGCCTACGAGCAGTACTTC. It translates to CSVELAAYEQYF.

In regard to this clone: The same CDR3 can be traced to other DNA sequences in this sample. The J gene is TRBJ1-1, the V gene TRBV5-5; TRBD1 is a possible D gene (6 bases). V lost 4 bases and J 2 bases, leaving 9 bases between the germline ends. This CDR3 comprises 13 residues. Germline assignment: CDR1 SGHKS and CDR2 YYEKEE (reference sequence). As DNA, the CDR3 is TGTGCCAGCAGCCTGACAGGCAACACTGAAGCTTTCTTT. It is translated as CASSLTGNTEAFF.

This clone has more than one count but fewer than ten. In DNA form, the CDR3 reads TGCAGCGTTGAGTTGTTCAACAAGAATTTCTATGGCTACACCTTC. Translation: CSVELFNKNFYGYTF. The rearrangement uses TRBV29-1 and TRBJ1-2; no reliable D call. The CDR3 is 15 residues long. Germline lookup yields CDR1 SQVTM and CDR2 ANQGSEA. V was shortened by 3 bases and J by 4 bases, with 18 bases between the two germline ends.

This clone appeared a single time. The chain has TRBV19 and TRBJ1-2, with D maybe TRBD1 (6 bases). The V end lost 5 bases, the J end lost 9 bases, and 19 bases lay between the germline ends. The CDR3 consists of 14 residues. Germline CDR1 LNHDA, CDR2 SQIVND (reference sequence). CDR3 nucleotides: TGTGCCAGTAGTCCGACCTCGGACAGTAGGCGCTACACCTTC. It is translated as CASSPTSDSRRYTF.

The V gene is TRBV4-2, the J gene TRBJ2-5; 12 positions match TRBD1. V lost 4 bases to trimming and J lost 1 base; unmatched junction nucleotides: 10. This CDR3 has 18 residues. The germline gives CDR1 LGHNA, CDR2 YNFKEQ. The CDR3 loop reads CASSPLGTGGPPQETQYF. The CDR3 DNA reads TGTGCCAGCAGCCCGCTGGGGACAGGGGGCCCCCCCCAAGAGACCCAGTACTTC.

The J gene is TRBJ2-4, the V gene TRBV7-8; the D gene is possibly TRBD2 (5 bases). V lost 3 bases and J lost 1, with 13 bases in between. CDR1 and CDR2 (germline): SGHVS, FQNEAQ. This CDR3 is built from 16 residues. In DNA, the CDR3 is TGTGCCAGCAGCTTGTCCGGCTGGGAGGCCAAAAACATTCAGTACTTC. It codes for CASSLSGWEAKNIQYF.

The rearrangement links TRBV4-2 to TRBJ2-7, with D maybe TRBD1 (6 bases). The V end lost 4 bases, the J end lost 0 bases, and 16 bases lay between the germline ends. CDR1 and CDR2 (germline): LGHNA, YNFKEQ. The CDR3 covers 16 residues. CDR3 in DNA: TGTGCCAGCAGCCTAAACCCGTCGACAGGCTCCTACGAGCAGTACTTC. It codes for CASSLNPSTGSYEQYF.

This chain joins TRBV29-1 and TRBJ2-1, with 8 bases aligning to TRBD2. Trimming cost V 2 bases and J 0 bases; bases outside gene matches: 3. CDR1 SQVTM and CDR2 ANQGSEA come from the germline V gene. This CDR3 contains 15 residues. In DNA, the CDR3 is TGCAGCGTTGAACAACTAGCGGTCTCCTACAATGAGCAGTTCTTC. Its translation is CSVEQLAVSYNEQFF.

The chain carries TRBV12-3 or TRBV12-4 and TRBJ2-5; TRBD1 might be the D (6 bases). The CDR3 totals 13 residues. V was shortened by 6 bases and J by 1 base, with 9 bases between the two germline ends. CDR3 amino acids: CASRTDSQETQYF. CDR3 sequence (DNA): TGTGCCAGCAGGACGGACAGCCAAGAGACCCAGTACTTC.

The genes are TRBV24-1 and TRBJ1-1, with D tentatively TRBD1 (6 bases). Trimming stripped 5 bases from V and 7 bases from J, with 13 bases between. Germline CDR1 reads KGHDR; CDR2 reads SFDVKD. The CDR3 has 13 amino acids. The CDR3 region has the DNA TGTGCCACCAGTGGTACAGGGAGCGATGAAGCTTTCTTT. Protein: CATSGTGSDEAFF.

This chain joins TRBV4-2 and TRBJ1-2; 10 bases line up with TRBD1. This CDR3 region has 15 residues. The J segment lost 4 bases and the V segment lost 4 bases, leaving 6 bases of the junction unmatched. Germline lookup yields CDR1 LGHNA and CDR2 YNFKEQ. The CDR3 nucleotides read TGTGCCAGCAGCCGACAGGGGGCTGGGTCCTATGGCTACACCTTC. Protein: CASSRQGAGSYGYTF.

This rearrangement joins TRBV4-3 to TRBJ1-2; 10 bases match TRBD1. CDR1 is LGHNA, CDR2 YSLEER, per germline. The CDR3 consists of 17 residues. Trimming at V came to 1 base and at J to 2 bases, leaving 7 bases not matched to a gene. Written as DNA, the CDR3 is TGCGCCAGCAGCCAAGTTGGGATGGGACAGGGGAACTATGGCTACACCTTC. It encodes CASSQVGMGQGNYGYTF.

Only one count was recorded for this clone. The chain combines TRBV3-1 (or the pseudogene TRBV3-2) with TRBJ2-7; TRBD1 aligns across 7 bases. The CDR3 spans 12 residues. Unmatched junction bases numbered 1, after V lost 4 bases and J lost 4 bases. CDR1 is LGHDT, CDR2 YNNKEL, per germline (reference sequence). CDR3 DNA: TGTGCCAGCAGCCCGACAGGGTACGAGCAGTACTTC. Encoded protein: CASSPTGYEQYF.

The gene calls are TRBV30 and TRBJ1-5; possibly TRBD1 for D (6 bases). The CDR3 length is 13 residues. CDR1 and CDR2 from the germline V gene are GTSNPN and SVGIG (reference sequence). V shed 0 bases and J shed 5 bases, with 8 bases lying between them. For the CDR3, the DNA is TGTGCCTGGAGTGTAGGGGGTTATCAGCCCCAGCATTTT. Translating it yields CAWSVGGYQPQHF.

This chain connects TRBV27 to TRBJ1-2, with D possibly matching TRBD1 (5 bases). V lost 5 bases to trimming and J lost 6 bases, with 25 bases between them. This CDR3 spans 17 amino acids. Germline CDR1 MNHEY, CDR2 SMNVEV (reference sequence). CDR3 loop: CASSPDFLFSGEDGYTF. In nucleotides, the CDR3 is TGTGCCAGCAGTCCTGATTTTTTGTTTTCGGGGGAAGATGGCTACACCTTC.

The chain recombines TRBV7-9 with TRBJ1-3; 7 nucleotides align to TRBD1. Germline V gene data show CDR1 as SEHNR and CDR2 as FQNEAQ (reference sequence). This CDR3 spans 17 amino acids. J was trimmed by 1 base and V by 5 bases; bases with no gene match: 11. The CDR3 bases are TGTGCCAGCAGCGACGGAAACAGGGGACTGTCTGGAAACACCATATATTTT. The encoded protein is CASSDGNRGLSGNTIYF.

The V and J genes are TRBV18 and TRBJ1-4; D is perhaps TRBD1 (6 bases). V was clipped by 0 bases and J by 7 bases, with 18 bases between them. The CDR3 is 17 residues long. Germline values: CDR1 KGHSH, CDR2 LQKENI. The CDR3 spells CASSPPQLRQAGEKLFF. The DNA for the CDR3 is TGTGCCAGCTCACCACCTCAACTTAGACAGGCCGGTGAAAAACTGTTTTTT.